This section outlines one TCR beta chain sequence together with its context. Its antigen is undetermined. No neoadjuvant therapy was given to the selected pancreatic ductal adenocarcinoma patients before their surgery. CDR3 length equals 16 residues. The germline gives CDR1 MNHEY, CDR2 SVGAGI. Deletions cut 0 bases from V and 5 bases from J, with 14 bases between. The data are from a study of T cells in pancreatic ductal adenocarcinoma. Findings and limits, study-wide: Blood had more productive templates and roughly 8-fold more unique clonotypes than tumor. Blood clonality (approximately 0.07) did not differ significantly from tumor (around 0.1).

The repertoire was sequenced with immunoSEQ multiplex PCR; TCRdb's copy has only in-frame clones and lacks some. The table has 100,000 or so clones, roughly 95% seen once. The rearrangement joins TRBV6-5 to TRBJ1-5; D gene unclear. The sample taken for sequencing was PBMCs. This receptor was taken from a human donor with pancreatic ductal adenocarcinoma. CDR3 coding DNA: TGTGCCAGCAGTTACTCGGGCAGCCTGGGCGATCAGCCCCAGCATTTT. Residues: CASSYSGSLGDQPQHF.